This TCR beta chain appears in the sequencing data of a study of metastatic and nonmetastatic thyroid tumors. V lost 0 bases and J lost 2, with 13 bases in between. This CDR3 is 16 amino acids long. CDR1 is LNHDA, CDR2 SQIVND, per germline (reference sequence). No treatment of any kind had been given to any patient before thyroid surgery. This clone was counted many times. MiXCR reprocessed the PCR reads for TCRdb. Of under 30,000 clones listed, roughly 17% are singletons. The V call is TRBV19, the J call TRBJ1-1; D remains unclear. Specimen: blood. The sequence came from a male donor with papillary thyroid cancer or a benign thyroid nodule (not recorded which). Some clones in this sample may be carry-over from other donors' samples. The CDR3 region is CASSIEYTLGNTEAFF. The CDR3 DNA is TGTGCCAGTAGTATAGAATATACCCTTGGCAACACTGAAGCTTTCTTT.